This T cell receptor beta chain appears in the sequencing data of a study of blood T cells in healthy people across ages. About the study: There was about one barcoded beta molecule captured by template switching per two T cells. Study-level findings and limits: Older age coincided with a roughly linear decline in TCR beta diversity per million T cells. Unknown donor CMV status possibly confounded expanded clonotype changes. TCR beta diversity was tightly associated with the proportion of naive T cells.

A sample-barcoded 5' primer and a J-beta primer mix were used in a second PCR of roughly 6 to 11 cycles. MiXCR, applied by TCRdb to the 5' RACE reads, yields one record per CDR3 protein. Here the sample spans around 1.5 million distinct CDR3 sequences, approximately 38% being singletons. For this clonotype: Its specificity is not known.

The V gene's germline CDR1 is WNHNN and CDR2 SYGVQD (reference sequence). Trimming removed 8 bases from V and 5 bases from J, with 10 bases in between. CDR3 length equals 11 residues. The sequencing input was blood. This chain links TRBV10-1 with TRBJ2-7; D is possibly TRBD2 (6 bases). The sequence derives from a woman between 18 and 29 years old in good health. CDR3 DNA: TGCGCCAGCGGGAGGCAAAACGAGCAGTACTTC. Translating it yields CASGRQNEQYF.